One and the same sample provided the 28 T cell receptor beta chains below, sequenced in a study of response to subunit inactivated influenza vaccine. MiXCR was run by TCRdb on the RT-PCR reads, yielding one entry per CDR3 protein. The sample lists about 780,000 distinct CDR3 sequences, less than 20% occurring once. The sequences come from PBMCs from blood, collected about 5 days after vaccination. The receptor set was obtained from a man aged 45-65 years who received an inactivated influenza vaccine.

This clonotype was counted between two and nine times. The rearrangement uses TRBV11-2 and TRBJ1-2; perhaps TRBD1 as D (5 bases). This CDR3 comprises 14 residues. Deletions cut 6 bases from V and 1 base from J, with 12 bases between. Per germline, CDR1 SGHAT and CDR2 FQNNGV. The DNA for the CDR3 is TGTGCCAGCAGTCAAGTGGGGGGTAACTATGGCTACACCTTC. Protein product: CASSQVGGNYGYTF.

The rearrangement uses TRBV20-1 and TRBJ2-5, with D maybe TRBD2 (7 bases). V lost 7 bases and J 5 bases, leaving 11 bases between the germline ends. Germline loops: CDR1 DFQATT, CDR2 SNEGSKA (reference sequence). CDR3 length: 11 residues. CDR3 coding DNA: TGCAGTGGGGGGGGGCCGGAGACCCAGTACTTC. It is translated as CSGGGPETQYF.

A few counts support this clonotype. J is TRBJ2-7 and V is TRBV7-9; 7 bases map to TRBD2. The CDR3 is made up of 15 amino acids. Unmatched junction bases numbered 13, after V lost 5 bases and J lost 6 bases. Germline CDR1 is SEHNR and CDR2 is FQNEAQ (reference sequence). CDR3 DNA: TGTGCCAGCAGCCTCGCCGGTCTAGCGGTTGTCGAGCAGTACTTC. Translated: CASSLAGLAVVEQYF.

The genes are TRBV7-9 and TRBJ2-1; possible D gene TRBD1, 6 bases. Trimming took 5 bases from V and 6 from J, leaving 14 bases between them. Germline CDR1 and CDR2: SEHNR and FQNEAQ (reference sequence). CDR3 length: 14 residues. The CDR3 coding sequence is TGTGCCAGCAGCCCTAGGGGGACCCCCAATGAGCAGTTCTTC. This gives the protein CASSPRGTPNEQFF. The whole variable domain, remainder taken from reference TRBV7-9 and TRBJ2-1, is DTGVSQNPRHKITKRGQNVTFRCDPISEHNRLYWYRQTLGQGPEFLTYFQNEAQLEKSRLLSDRFSAERPKGSFSTLEIQRTEQGDSAMYLCASSPRGTPNEQFFGPGTRLTVL.

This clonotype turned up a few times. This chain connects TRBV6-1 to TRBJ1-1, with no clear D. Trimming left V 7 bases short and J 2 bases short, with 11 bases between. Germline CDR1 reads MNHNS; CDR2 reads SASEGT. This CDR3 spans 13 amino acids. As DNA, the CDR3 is TGTGCCAGCACGACGGGGAGAAACACTGAAGCTTTCTTT. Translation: CASTTGRNTEAFF.

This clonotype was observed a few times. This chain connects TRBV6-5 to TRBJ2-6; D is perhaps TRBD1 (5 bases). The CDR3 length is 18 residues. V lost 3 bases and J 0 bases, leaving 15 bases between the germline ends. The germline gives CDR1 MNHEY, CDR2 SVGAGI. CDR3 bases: TGTGCCAGCAGTTATCTGGGGCCCAAAATCTCTGGGGCCAACGTCCTGACTTTC. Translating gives CASSYLGPKISGANVLTF.

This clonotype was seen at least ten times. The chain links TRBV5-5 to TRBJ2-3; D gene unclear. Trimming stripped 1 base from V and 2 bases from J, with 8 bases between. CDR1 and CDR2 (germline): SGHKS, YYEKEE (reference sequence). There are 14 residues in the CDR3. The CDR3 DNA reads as TGTGCCAGCAGCTTGTCTCAGCTCACAGATACGCAGTATTTT. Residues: CASSLSQLTDTQYF.

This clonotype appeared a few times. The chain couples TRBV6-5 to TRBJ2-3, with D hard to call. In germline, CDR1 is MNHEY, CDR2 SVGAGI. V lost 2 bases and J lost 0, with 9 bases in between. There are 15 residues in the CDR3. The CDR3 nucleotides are TGTGCCAGCAGTTACCGTCCCACCAGCACAGATACGCAGTATTTT. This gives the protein CASSYRPTSTDTQYF.

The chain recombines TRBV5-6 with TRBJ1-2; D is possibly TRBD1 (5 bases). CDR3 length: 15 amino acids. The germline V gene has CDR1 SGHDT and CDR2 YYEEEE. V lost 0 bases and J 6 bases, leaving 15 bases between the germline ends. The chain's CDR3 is CASSLDATGFNGYTF. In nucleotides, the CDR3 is TGTGCCAGCAGCTTGGACGCAACAGGATTCAATGGCTACACCTTC. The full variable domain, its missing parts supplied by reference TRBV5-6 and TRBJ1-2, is DAGVTQSPTHLIKTRGQQVTLRCSPKSGHDTVSWYQQALGQGPQFIFQYYEEEERQRGNFPDRFSGHQFPNYSSELNVNALLLGDSALYLCASSLDATGFNGYTFGSGTRLTVV.

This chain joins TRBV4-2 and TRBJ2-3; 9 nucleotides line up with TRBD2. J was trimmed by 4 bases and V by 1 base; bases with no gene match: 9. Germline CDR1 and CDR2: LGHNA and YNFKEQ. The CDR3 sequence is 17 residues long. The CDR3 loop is CASSQVAAGGPADTQYF. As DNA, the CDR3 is TGTGCCAGCAGCCAAGTGGCGGCGGGGGGGCCCGCAGATACGCAGTATTTT.

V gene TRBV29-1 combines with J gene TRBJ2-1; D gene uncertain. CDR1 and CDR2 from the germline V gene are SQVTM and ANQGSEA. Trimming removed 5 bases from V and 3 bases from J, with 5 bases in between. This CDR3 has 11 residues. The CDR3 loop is CSVFDYNEQFF. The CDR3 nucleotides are TGCAGCGTTTTCGACTACAATGAGCAGTTCTTC.

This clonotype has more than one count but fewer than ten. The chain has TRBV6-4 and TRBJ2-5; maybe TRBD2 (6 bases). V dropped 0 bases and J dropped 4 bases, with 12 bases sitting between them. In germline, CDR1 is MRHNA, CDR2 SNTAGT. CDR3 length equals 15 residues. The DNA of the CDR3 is TGTGCCAGCAGTGACTCTGGCCGGAGGGGAGAGACCCAGTACTTC. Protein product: CASSDSGRRGETQYF.

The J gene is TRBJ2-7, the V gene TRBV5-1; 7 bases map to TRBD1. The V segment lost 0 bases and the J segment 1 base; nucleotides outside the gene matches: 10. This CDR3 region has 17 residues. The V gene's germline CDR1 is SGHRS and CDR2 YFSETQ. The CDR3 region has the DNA TGCGCCAGCAGCTTGGCCTTTCTTGGGACAGTGTCCTACGAGCAGTACTTC. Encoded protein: CASSLAFLGTVSYEQYF.

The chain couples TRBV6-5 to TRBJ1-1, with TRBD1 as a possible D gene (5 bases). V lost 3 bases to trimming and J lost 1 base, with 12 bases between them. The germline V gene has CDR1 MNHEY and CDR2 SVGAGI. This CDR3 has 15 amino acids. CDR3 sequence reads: CASSYATQGNTEAFF. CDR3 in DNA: TGTGCCAGCAGTTATGCTACTCAGGGGAACACTGAAGCTTTCTTT.

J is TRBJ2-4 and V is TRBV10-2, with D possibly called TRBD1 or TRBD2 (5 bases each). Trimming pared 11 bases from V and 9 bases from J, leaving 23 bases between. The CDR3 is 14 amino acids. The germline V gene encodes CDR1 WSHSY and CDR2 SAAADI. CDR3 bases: TGCGCCTCGGAAACTACCGGGGCCCGGGGCATTCAGTACTTC. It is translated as CASETTGARGIQYF.

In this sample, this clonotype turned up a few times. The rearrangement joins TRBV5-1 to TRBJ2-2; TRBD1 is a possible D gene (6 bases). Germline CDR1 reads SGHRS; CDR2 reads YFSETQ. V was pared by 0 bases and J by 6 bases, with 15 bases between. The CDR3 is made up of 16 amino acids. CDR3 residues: CASSLVAGVVPGELFF. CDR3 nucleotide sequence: TGCGCCAGCAGCTTGGTTGCAGGGGTTGTTCCCGGGGAGCTGTTTTTT.

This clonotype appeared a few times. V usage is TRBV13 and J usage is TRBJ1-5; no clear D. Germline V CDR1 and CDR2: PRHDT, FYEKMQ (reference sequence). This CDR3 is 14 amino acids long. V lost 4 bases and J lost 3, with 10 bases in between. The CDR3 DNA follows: TGTGCCAGCAGCTCCCGGGGTTTCAATCAGCCCCAGCATTTT. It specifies CASSSRGFNQPQHF.

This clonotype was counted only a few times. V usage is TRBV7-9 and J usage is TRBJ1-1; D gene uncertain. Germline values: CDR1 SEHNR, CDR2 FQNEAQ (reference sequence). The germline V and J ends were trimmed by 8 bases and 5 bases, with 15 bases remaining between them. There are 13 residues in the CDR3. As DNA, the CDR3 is TGTGCCAGCCGTCTCCCGGTTCGAACTGAAGCTTTCTTT. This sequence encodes CASRLPVRTEAFF.

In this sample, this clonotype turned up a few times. The CDR3 sequence: CASSLVGLASDTQYF. CDR3 in DNA: TGTGCCAGCAGTTTAGTGGGACTAGCATCGGATACGCAGTATTTT. The gene calls are TRBV12-3 or TRBV12-4 and TRBJ2-3, with 9 bases lining up with TRBD2. The CDR3 runs 15 residues. With 1 base clipped from V and 6 bases from J, the junction kept 5 bases outside the gene matches.

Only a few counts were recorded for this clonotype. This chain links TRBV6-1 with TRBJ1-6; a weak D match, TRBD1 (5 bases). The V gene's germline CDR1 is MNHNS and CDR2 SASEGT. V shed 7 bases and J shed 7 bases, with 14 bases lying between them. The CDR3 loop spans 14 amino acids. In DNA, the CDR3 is TGTGCCAGCACCCGGCGGGGCTCCAATTCACCCCTCCACTTT. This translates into CASTRRGSNSPLHF.

The CDR3 DNA reads TGTGCCAGCCGACAGGGTAGCAATGAGCAGTTCTTC. This gives the protein CASRQGSNEQFF. This chain joins TRBV12-3 or TRBV12-4 and TRBJ2-1; 7 nucleotides agree with TRBD1. This CDR3 contains 12 residues. V shed 8 bases, J shed 6 bases, and the junction held 4 bases outside the gene matches.

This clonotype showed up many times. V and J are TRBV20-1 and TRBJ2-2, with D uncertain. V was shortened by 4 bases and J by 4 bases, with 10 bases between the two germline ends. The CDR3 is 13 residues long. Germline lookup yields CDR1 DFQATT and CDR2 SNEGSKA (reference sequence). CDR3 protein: CSAKPRSTGELFF. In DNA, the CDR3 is TGCAGTGCTAAGCCCAGGAGCACCGGGGAGCTGTTTTTT.

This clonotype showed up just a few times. CDR3 protein: CASSPRQFYTSTDTQYF. In nucleotides, the CDR3 is TGTGCCAGCAGCCCCAGACAGTTTTATACTAGCACAGATACGCAGTATTTT. The rearrangement uses TRBV7-2 and TRBJ2-3, with D tentatively TRBD1 (5 bases). The V end lost 5 bases, the J end lost 0 bases, and 18 bases lay between the germline ends. Germline-derived CDR1 and CDR2 are SGHTA and FQGNSA. CDR3 size: 17 residues.

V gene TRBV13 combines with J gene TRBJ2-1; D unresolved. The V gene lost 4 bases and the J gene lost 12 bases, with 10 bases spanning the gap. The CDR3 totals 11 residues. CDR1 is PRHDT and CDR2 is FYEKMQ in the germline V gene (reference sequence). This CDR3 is CASSSDSVQFF. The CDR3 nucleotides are TGTGCCAGCAGCTCCGATTCCGTGCAGTTCTTC.

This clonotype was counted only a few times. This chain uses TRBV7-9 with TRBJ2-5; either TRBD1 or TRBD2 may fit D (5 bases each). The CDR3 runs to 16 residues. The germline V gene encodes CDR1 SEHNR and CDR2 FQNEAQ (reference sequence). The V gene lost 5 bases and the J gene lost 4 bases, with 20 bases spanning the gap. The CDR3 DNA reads TGTGCCAGCAGCGCAGTAGAGGGGCCAGGGCGAGAGACCCAGTACTTC. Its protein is CASSAVEGPGRETQYF.

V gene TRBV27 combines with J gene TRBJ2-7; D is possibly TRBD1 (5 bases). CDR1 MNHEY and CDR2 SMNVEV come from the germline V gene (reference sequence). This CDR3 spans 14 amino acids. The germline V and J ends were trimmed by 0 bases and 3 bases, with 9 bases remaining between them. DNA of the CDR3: TGTGCCAGCAGTTTATCGGCAGGGAACTACGAGCAGTACTTC. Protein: CASSLSAGNYEQYF.

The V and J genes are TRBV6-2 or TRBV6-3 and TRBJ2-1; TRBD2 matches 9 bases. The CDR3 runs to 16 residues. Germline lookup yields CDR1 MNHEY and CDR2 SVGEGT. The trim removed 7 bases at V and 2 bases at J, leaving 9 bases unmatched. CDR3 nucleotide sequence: TGTGCCAGCACCCCTCGGGTAGCGGGGGCCTACAATGAGCAGTTCTTC. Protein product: CASTPRVAGAYNEQFF.

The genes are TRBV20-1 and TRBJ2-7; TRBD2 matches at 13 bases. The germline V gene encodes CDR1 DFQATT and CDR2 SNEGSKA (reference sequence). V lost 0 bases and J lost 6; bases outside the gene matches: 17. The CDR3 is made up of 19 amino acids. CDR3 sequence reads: CSARDWTLAGGGLSREQYF. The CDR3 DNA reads TGCAGTGCTAGAGATTGGACACTAGCGGGAGGGGGTTTGTCTCGCGAGCAGTACTTC.